This T cell receptor beta chain was sequenced during a study of shared clonotypes between healthy human individuals. Losses at the gene ends were 6 bases for V and 8 bases for J; bases not matched to a gene: 7. The germline V gene has CDR1 SNHLY and CDR2 FYNNEI. The CDR3 is 14 residues long. Only in-frame clones appear in the TCRdb table, and some are missing; sequencing was by immunoSEQ multiplex PCR. The sample has some 790,000 clones; around 77% are singletons. This clonotype was obtained from a woman in her 30s in good health. V usage is TRBV2 and J usage is TRBJ1-4; TRBD1 matches 9 bases. What was sequenced was memory CD4+ T cells sorted from blood. Documented subset: CD45RA-negative fraction. CDR3 in amino acids: CASREQGALEKLFF. In nucleotides, the CDR3 is TGTGCCAGCAGAGAACAGGGGGCCTTGGAAAAACTGTTTTTT. The whole variable domain, filled in from reference TRBV2 and TRBJ1-4, reads EPEVTQTPSHQVTQMGQEVILRCVPISNHLYFYWYRQILGQKVEFLVSFYNNEISEKSEIFDDQFSVERPDGSNFTLKIRSTKLEDSAMYFCASREQGALEKLFFGSGTQLSVL.